This TCR beta chain is from a study of a mutant IDH1 vaccine in newly diagnosed glioma. About the research overall: Vaccinations, eight in total, occurred in weeks 1, 3, 5, 7, 11, 15, 19, 23.

With respect to this clone: The antigen remains unidentified.

The table came from immunoSEQ multiplex PCR; TCRdb's copy has only in-frame clones and leaves some out. The sample holds about 64,000 clones; 65% to 85% are singletons and the top ten take roughly 9.5%. Germline V gene data show CDR1 as KGHSH and CDR2 as LQKENI. V was cut by 3 bases and J by 4 bases, with 7 bases left in between. This CDR3 comprises 13 residues. Stated time point: week 11, during vaccination. With topical imiquimod, each dose of the vaccine consisted of 300 ug of mutant IDH1 20-mer peptide. New WHO grade 3 or 4 IDH1-mutant, ATRX-lost astrocytomas were present in all donors. The source material was PBMCs, sampled from a glioma patient whose treatment included an IDH1 peptide vaccine. The chain combines TRBV18 with TRBJ1-3; unclear D gene. This TCR was sampled from a woman between 45 and 65 years old with glioma. CDR3 DNA sequence: TGTGCCAGCTCACCTCATCCCGGAAACACCATATATTTT. It encodes CASSPHPGNTIYF.